Each of the 7 T cell receptor beta chains below was sequenced from the same sample in a study of T cell repertoires in cytomegalovirus infection (dated 2019 in TCRdb). Sequencer: Illumina HiSeq 1500. Using fastp trimming at Q25 and MiXCR clonotype assembly, TCRdb reanalyzed the public sequencing data and kept in-frame beta chains. Entries that share a CDR3 protein sequence are merged under the most common genes and DNA. In all, the sample holds hundreds of thousands of distinct CDR3 sequences, and 20% to 25% of those were seen once. Under 8.5% of the sample comes from the top ten. The sequencing input was CD8+ T cells from PBMCs. These receptors originate from a human donor in good health (CMV status not recorded). Some clones in this sample may be carry-over from other donors' samples.

The chain carries TRBV19 and TRBJ2-3, with 8 bases identical to TRBD1. The CDR3 length is 16 residues. The junction had 7 bases not matched to a gene; V was cut back by 5 bases and J by 0 bases. Germline V gives CDR1 LNHDA, CDR2 SQIVND (reference sequence). In DNA, the CDR3 is TGTGCCAGTAGTTTAGCTCAGGGGGCTAGCACAGATACGCAGTATTTT. Protein sequence: CASSLAQGASTDTQYF.

The chain is built from TRBV28 and TRBJ1-2; D might be TRBD1 (6 bases). Germline-derived CDR1 and CDR2 are MDHEN and SYDVKM. Trimming removed 6 bases at V and 4 bases at J, with 15 bases between. The CDR3 spans 14 residues. CDR3 bases: TGTGCCAGCAGCCTCTCGGACAGCCCCTATGGCTACACCTTC. Its translation: CASSLSDSPYGYTF.

Notes on this clonotype: A read error may be the cause here, since a much bigger clone is one base away. The rearrangement joins TRBV7-2 to TRBJ1-5; D gene unclear. This CDR3 is 16 amino acids long. Germline-derived CDR1 and CDR2 are SGHTA and FQGNSA. The CDR3 DNA reads TGTGTCAGCAGCTTAGACGGTCCTCGGGGTAATCAGCCCCAGCATTTT. It specifies CVSSLDGPRGNQPQHF.

This clonotype was counted a few times. The rearrangement uses TRBV7-9 and TRBJ2-2; no clear D gene. The germline gives CDR1 SEHNR, CDR2 FQNEAQ (reference sequence). The CDR3 is 14 amino acids. Deletions cut 3 bases from V and 1 base from J, with 6 bases between. Written as DNA, the CDR3 is TGTGCCAGCAGCTTTGAAGGGAACACCGGGGAGCTGTTTTTT. The encoded protein is CASSFEGNTGELFF. Full variable domain (missing parts from reference TRBV7-9 and TRBJ2-2): DTGVSQNPRHKITKRGQNVTFRCDPISEHNRLYWYRQTLGQGPEFLTYFQNEAQLEKSRLLSDRFSAERPKGSFSTLEIQRTEQGDSAMYLCASSFEGNTGELFFGEGSRLTVL.

This clonotype was seen many times. V gene TRBV12-3 or TRBV12-4 combines with J gene TRBJ2-1; 8 nucleotides align to TRBD2. The V segment lost 2 bases and the J segment 6 bases; nucleotides outside the gene matches: 6. CDR3 length equals 15 residues. In DNA, the CDR3 is TGTGCCAGCAGTTTATCCAGCGGGGGCCCCAATGAGCAGTTCTTC. This translates into CASSLSSGGPNEQFF.

This clonotype was seen ten or more times. The gene calls are TRBV7-2 and TRBJ1-4, with D uncertain. The CDR3 consists of 15 residues. CDR1 and CDR2 from the germline V gene are SGHTA and FQGNSA. V was cut by 5 bases and J by 5 bases, with 15 bases left in between. CDR3 loop: CASSLRVGENEKLFF. Here the CDR3 DNA reads TGTGCCAGCAGCCTGAGGGTTGGGGAGAATGAAAAACTGTTTTTT.

As for this clonotype: A single base separates this from a much larger clone, so it may be a read error. J is TRBJ2-2 and V is TRBV28; 8 bases are a match to TRBD1. The length of the CDR3 is 18 residues. Germline lookup yields CDR1 MDHEN and CDR2 SYDVKM. This CDR3 is CVSSPNYSQGAVTGELFF. As DNA, the CDR3 is TGTGTCAGCAGTCCAAACTACTCGCAGGGGGCGGTCACCGGGGAGCTGTTTTTT. The full variable domain, its missing parts supplied by reference TRBV28 and TRBJ2-2, is DVKVTQSSRYLVKRTGEKVFLECVQDMDHENMFWYRQDPGLGLRLIYFSYDVKMKEKGDIPEGYSVSREKKERFSLILESASTNQTSMYLCVSSPNYSQGAVTGELFFGEGSRLTVL.